The clone carrying this T cell receptor (beta chain) was observed many times. Its antigen is currently unknown. The study defined stable Graves' hyperthyroidism as no ophthalmopathy progression within 18 months. Based on clinical symptoms, serum thyroxine and TRAb, thyroid ultrasound and orbital computed tomography, diagnoses were reached. The V end was cut by 5 bases, the J end by 6 bases, with 7 bases between. Germline-derived CDR1 and CDR2 are SNHLY and FYNNEI. The CDR3 is 11 residues long. The sample belongs to a study of T cells in Graves' hyperthyroidism and ophthalmopathy. Study summary: Peripheral blood collection took place at initial diagnosis, before any treatment.

Findings and limits, study-wide: Median prediction lead before ophthalmopathy onset was 5 to 7 months with the model.

TCR beta CDR3 regions were amplified from RNA transcripts. The study used the HTBI primer set for a first-round RT-PCR of the TCR CDR3. TCRdb fed the multiplex PCR reads into MiXCR, producing one record per CDR3 protein. The repertoire consists of around 99,000 distinct CDR3 sequences, with approximately 15% occurring once and the leading ten covering about 42%. The clonotype was recovered from a woman between 50 and 59 years old with Graves' hyperthyroidism. The chain carries TRBV2 and TRBJ1-1; D not certain. Sequenced sample: blood. The CDR3 here is CASSHQPEAFF. In DNA form, the CDR3 reads TGTGCCAGCAGTCACCAGCCTGAAGCTTTCTTT.